This T cell receptor beta chain was sequenced in a study of T cell responses to AZD1222 COVID-19 vaccine. Findings and caveats of the study: CD4 TCRs covered the whole spike, strongest at regions 160-218 and 743-854.

With regard to this clone: Its antigen is not identified.

V trimming: 3 bases; J trimming: 8 bases; junction bases outside the gene matches: 11. This CDR3 comprises 16 residues. The V gene's germline CDR1 is MNHEY and CDR2 SVGAGI. Data came from immunoSEQ multiplex PCR; TCRdb stores just in-frame clones and leaves some out. The sample lists roughly 100,000 clones, around 89% occurring once. Sequenced material: peripheral blood, taken on day 0 of AZD1222 vaccination. This rearrangement joins TRBV6-5 to TRBJ2-1; 9 nucleotides align to TRBD2. The clonotype was recovered from an adult in good health. The CDR3 loop reads CASSYGGGAAGDEQFF. The CDR3 DNA is TGTGCCAGCAGTTATGGCGGGGGGGCAGCGGGGGATGAGCAGTTCTTC.